This T cell receptor beta chain was sequenced during a study of T cells in Graves' hyperthyroidism and ophthalmopathy. Study-wide findings and caveats: Most thyroid clonotypes with frequency above 0.001 were detected in blood.

Based on clinical symptoms, serum thyroxine and TRAb, thyroid ultrasound and orbital computed tomography, diagnoses were reached. On this clonotype itself: Its target is not known.

Germline V gene lookup returns CDR1 SNHLY and CDR2 FYNNEI. Trimming cost V 2 bases and J 3 bases, with 12 bases left between them. CDR3 length: 15 residues. TCR beta CDR3 regions were amplified from RNA transcripts. A set of HTBI primers served as the primers for a first-round RT-PCR of the TCR CDR3. TCRdb re-derived calls from the multiplex PCR reads in MiXCR, one entry per CDR3 protein. Among more than 300,000 distinct CDR3 sequences listed, approximately 18% were seen once. The sequenced material came from blood. The V and J genes are TRBV2 and TRBJ2-3; D is uncertain. This receptor was identified in a woman in her thirties with Graves' hyperthyroidism that later progressed to Graves' ophthalmopathy. The CDR3 DNA is TGTGCCAGCAGTGAAATCCTAAACGGGACAGATACGCAGTATTTT. It specifies CASSEILNGTDTQYF.